One sample yielded the 7 T cell receptor beta chains listed below, sequenced in a study of blood T cell repertoires in COVID-19 (dated by TCRdb to about 2020). The library was generated by the immunoSEQ multiplex PCR assay. As stored in TCRdb, this immuneACCESS dataset retains in-frame rearrangements with V and J assigned. A fraction of the clones does not appear; measured against another copy, unresolved V genes explain less than half of the discrepancy, and the remainder lacks a known reason. In all, the sample holds approximately 150,000 clones, and around three quarters of those were seen once. The top ten clonotypes cover around 17% of the sample. Sequencing was performed on PBMCs or T cells enriched from blood (not recorded which). The receptors were gathered from a woman in her seventies in a cohort exposed to, infected with or recovered from COVID-19 (not recorded which).

This clone was counted a few times. The V call is TRBV19, the J call TRBJ1-5; D may be TRBD1 (5 bases). Trimming took 2 bases from V and 6 from J, leaving 14 bases between them. CDR1 is LNHDA and CDR2 is SQIVND in the germline V gene (reference sequence). The CDR3 consists of 15 residues. CDR3 nucleotides: TGTGCCAGTAGTATACGTCGGGGGGTTAGTCAGCCCCAGCATTTT. It codes for CASSIRRGVSQPQHF.

This clone was picked up one time. The V and J genes are TRBV6-5 and TRBJ2-1, with TRBD2 identical over 7 bases. Germline CDR1 and CDR2: MNHEY and SVGAGI. The CDR3 contains 15 residues. The junction had 2 bases not matched to a gene; V was cut back by 2 bases and J by 1 base. CDR3 DNA sequence: TGTGCCAGCAGTTACGGCGGGAGTTCCTACAATGAGCAGTTCTTC. Residues: CASSYGGSSYNEQFF.

The J gene is TRBJ2-7, the V gene TRBV27; possibly TRBD2 for D (6 bases). Germline-derived CDR1 and CDR2 are MNHEY and SMNVEV (reference sequence). The CDR3 consists of 13 residues. The V end was cut by 3 bases, the J end by 6 bases, with 12 bases between. The CDR3, as DNA: TGTGCCAGCAGTTTTGGTGCGGGGACCGAGCAGTACTTC. It encodes CASSFGAGTEQYF.

The rearrangement links TRBV29-1 to TRBJ2-7; a weak D match, TRBD1 (6 bases). Per germline, CDR1 SQVTM and CDR2 ANQGSEA. Between the trimmed V and J ends, which lost 5 bases and 0 bases, there was a span of 14 bases. There are 14 residues in the CDR3. The CDR3 bases are TGCAGCGTTTACGCGACAGGCCTCTCCTACGAGCAGTACTTC. The encoded protein is CSVYATGLSYEQYF.

The rearrangement links TRBV29-1 to TRBJ2-7; tentatively, D is TRBD1 (6 bases). The germline V gene has CDR1 SQVTM and CDR2 ANQGSEA. Trimming pared 2 bases from V and 3 bases from J, leaving 11 bases between. The CDR3 length is 13 residues. The CDR3 nucleotides are TGCAGCGTTGAATCAGGGGTCGGCTACGAGCAGTACTTC. It encodes CSVESGVGYEQYF.

The rearrangement uses TRBV9 and TRBJ1-2; 8 bases line up with TRBD1. The CDR3 length is 13 residues. V was clipped by 4 bases and J by 8 bases; unmatched bases: 7. Germline V gives CDR1 SGDLS, CDR2 YYNGEE. Here the CDR3 DNA reads TGTGCCAGCAGCTCCAGGGGGCTACTAGGCTACACCTTC. Protein sequence: CASSSRGLLGYTF.

The chain is built from TRBV10-3 and TRBJ2-1, with 7 bases fitting TRBD2. V was clipped by 2 bases and J by 5 bases; unmatched bases: 15. The CDR3 totals 18 residues. The germline gives CDR1 ENHRY, CDR2 SYGVKD. The CDR3 sequence: CAISELNVLSGTNNEQFF. Written as DNA, the CDR3 is TGTGCCATCAGTGAGCTTAACGTCCTAAGCGGGACTAACAATGAGCAGTTCTTC.